Listed below are T cell receptor beta chains from one sample, sequenced in a study of graft-versus-host responses after intestinal transplantation. Some clones are missing from TCRdb's copy, which holds only in-frame ones; the method was immunoSEQ multiplex PCR. The data contain approximately 99,000 clones, roughly nine tenths of them singletons. Their cognate antigens are unknown. This sample comprised unstimulated CD4+ T cells sorted from spleen or lymph node cells, obtained before transplant. Receptors were obtained from a human donor who was the organ donor for an intestinal transplant. The CDR3 runs from the conserved cysteine through the conserved F or W. Fields, in order: D gene, clone size, V gene, J gene, CDR3 DNA, CDR3 protein. D genes are given only for firm matches. The size entry is marked missing in some rows and otherwise reads once, few, many or a size class.

TRBD1	NA	TRBV5-8	TRBJ1-2	TGTGCCAGCAGCTTTCCGGGACAGATTCGTGCTGGTGGCTACACCTTC	CASSFPGQIRAGGYTF
NA	NA	TRBV5-1	TRBJ2-2	TGCGCCAGCAGCTTGGCCCGCGGGGGCCTGGCCGGGGAGCTGTTTTTT	CASSLARGGLAGELFF
NA	NA	TRBV5-1	TRBJ1-5	TGCGCCAGCAGCTTGGGACAGCCCAATCAGCCCCAGCATTTT	CASSLGQPNQPQHF
NA	NA	TRBV5-1	TRBJ2-3	TGCGCCAGCAGCTTGGGCCCGACAGGTAGCACAGATACGCAGTATTTT	CASSLGPTGSTDTQYF
NA	NA	TRBV18	TRBJ1-1	TGTGCCAGCTCAAATACGGGAAACACTGAAGCTTTCTTT	CASSNTGNTEAFF
NA	NA	TRBV5-1	TRBJ1-1	TGCGCCAGCAGCCCCCCCCGAGGAGGGACTGAAGCTTTCTTT	CASSPPRGGTEAFF
NA	NA	TRBV9	TRBJ2-2	TGTGCCAGCAGCGTAGGCCCAGCGGCGAACACCGGGGAGCTGTTTTTT	CASSVGPAANTGELFF
NA	NA	TRBV14	TRBJ2-5	TGTGCCAGCAGCCAAGCTGGCGGGCCCCAAGAGACCCAGTACTTC	CASSQAGGPQETQYF
NA	NA	TRBV7-8	TRBJ1-5	TGTGCCAGCAGCTTTGGGCAGGGGTTCTGGGGCAATCAGCCCCAGCATTTT	CASSFGQGFWGNQPQHF
NA	NA	TRBV7-2	TRBJ2-7	TGTGCCAGCAGCGCCAGGGGCCAAAGCTCCTACGAGCAGTACTTC	CASSARGQSSYEQYF
TRBD1	NA	TRBV9	TRBJ1-6	TGTGCCAGCAGCGTAGAAGGGACAGGGGGACCTTATAATTCACCCCTCCACTTT	CASSVEGTGGPYNSPLHF
TRBD2	NA	TRBV7-2	TRBJ2-1	TGTGCCAGCAGCTTAGCCCAGGGACTAGCGGGGGGGCCTCAGTTCTTC	CASSLAQGLAGGPQFF
TRBD1	NA	TRBV28	TRBJ1-5	TGTGCCAGCAGATTGACAGGGACCAATCAGCCCCAGCATTTT	CASRLTGTNQPQHF
NA	NA	TRBV29-1	TRBJ2-5	TGCAGCGTTGCAAGAGCCGGGACATATGGCGAGACCCAGTACTTC	CSVARAGTYGETQYF
NA	NA	TRBV7-6	TRBJ1-2	TGTGCCAGCAGCCGTGGACAAAACTATGGCTACACCTTC	CASSRGQNYGYTF
TRBD2	NA	TRBV7-7	TRBJ2-3	TGTGCTAGCAGTCCCATTAGCGGGTCTAGCACAGATACGCAGTATTTT	CASSPISGSSTDTQYF
NA	NA	TRBV27	TRBJ2-7	TGTGCCAGCAGCTTTAGGGGCTCCTACGAGCAGTACTTC	CASSFRGSYEQYF
NA	NA	TRBV28	TRBJ2-7	TGTGCCGGCAGAGGCAGGGCCTACGAGCAGTACTTC	CAGRGRAYEQYF
TRBD1	NA	TRBV2	TRBJ2-7	TGTGCCAGCAGCCGGGACAGGTTGAACGAGCAGTACTTC	CASSRDRLNEQYF
NA	NA	TRBV11-3	TRBJ2-1	TGTGCCAGCAGCTTAGGGGGCGGTTCCTACAATGAGCAGTTCTTC	CASSLGGGSYNEQFF
NA	NA	TRBV21-1	TRBJ2-6	TGTGCCAGCAGCAAACAGCCCCCGGGACAGGCGCTACAGCCGCACTCTGGGGCCAACGTCCTGACTTTC	CASSKQPPGQALQPHSGANVLTF
TRBD1	once	TRBV27	TRBJ2-1	TGTGCCAGCAGTGACAGGGGGGGCGGCAATGAGCAGTTCTTC	CASSDRGGGNEQFF
TRBD2	NA	TRBV29-1	TRBJ2-7	TGCAGCGCTCGATCTAGCGGGGGGACTTCCTACGAGCAGTACTTC	CSARSSGGTSYEQYF
NA	NA	TRBV7-9	TRBJ2-2	TGTGCCAGCACCCTCCCGGGGGAGGAGAACACCGGGGAGCTGTTTTTT	CASTLPGEENTGELFF
NA	NA	TRBV11-2	TRBJ2-3	TGTGCCAGCAGCCGCGTTTTTTGGGATACGCAGTATTTT	CASSRVFWDTQYF
NA	NA	TRBV5-1	TRBJ1-1	TGCGCCAGCACCGGGAACACTGAAGCTTTCTTT	CASTGNTEAFF
NA	NA	TRBV5-8	TRBJ2-6	TGTGCCAGCATCCCCGGGGTGCGATCTGGGGCCAACGTCCTGACTTTC	CASIPGVRSGANVLTF
NA	NA	TRBV29-1	TRBJ1-2	TGCAGCGTTGAGGGCGGGTATGGCTACACCTTC	CSVEGGYGYTF